Listed below are T cell receptor beta chains from one sample, sequenced in a study of T cells in Graves' hyperthyroidism and ophthalmopathy. TCRdb recomputed calls from the multiplex PCR reads with MiXCR, one row per CDR3 protein. In the table there are about 600,000 distinct CDR3 sequences, approximately 15% of which are singletons. The sequencing sample was made of blood. The receptors stem from a woman in her 40s with Graves' ophthalmopathy. Each CDR3 is given with its conserved first and last residue. Each record gives: V gene, D gene, J gene, clone size, CDR3 length, CDR3 protein, CDR3 DNA. The D gene is left open where the match is weak. Clone size is not always given. Where it is, it says once, few, many or a class for expanded clones.

V: TRBV19; D: TRBD2; J: TRBJ2-1; size: -; length: 15; CDR3: CASSSGTSGGAWQFF; DNA: TGTGCCAGTAGTAGCGGGACTAGCGGGGGGGCATGGCAGTTCTTC
V: TRBV7-9; D: TRBD1; J: TRBJ1-1; size: few; length: 14; CDR3: CASRLGQDNTEAFF; DNA: TGTGCCAGCAGACTGGGACAGGATAACACTGAAGCTTTCTTT
V: TRBV15; D: TRBD2; J: TRBJ2-7; size: few; length: 17; CDR3: CATSTASGLAGAYEQYF; DNA: TGTGCCACCAGCACGGCCTCCGGACTAGCGGGAGCATACGAGCAGTACTTC
V: TRBV6-1; D: -; J: TRBJ2-1; size: -; length: 16; CDR3: CASSDGTGGDYNEQFF; DNA: TGTGCCAGCAGTGACGGTACAGGGGGGGACTACAATGAGCAGTTCTTC
V: TRBV20-1; D: -; J: TRBJ1-2; size: many; length: 15; CDR3: CSARIRPEGFGGYTF; DNA: TGCAGTGCTAGGATTAGGCCGGAGGGTTTTGGAGGCTACACCTTC
V: TRBV5-8; D: TRBD1; J: TRBJ2-1; size: -; length: 20; CDR3: CASSLDLKTGGYISYNEQFF; DNA: TGTGCCAGCAGCCTGGATCTTAAGACAGGGGGGTATATCTCCTACAATGAGCAGTTCTTC
V: TRBV7-9; D: TRBD2; J: TRBJ2-5; size: many; length: 17; CDR3: CASSLGFGRESRETQYF; DNA: TGTGCCAGCAGCTTAGGCTTCGGGCGGGAGTCTCGAGAGACCCAGTACTTC
V: TRBV6-2/TRBV6-3; D: -; J: TRBJ2-1; size: few; length: 14; CDR3: CASSYSNTGTEQFF; DNA: TGTGCCAGCAGTTACTCGAACACGGGGACGGAGCAGTTCTTC
V: TRBV10-2; D: -; J: TRBJ1-3; size: few; length: 13; CDR3: CASSTSSGNTIYF; DNA: TGCGCCAGTAGCACCTCCTCTGGAAACACCATATATTTT
V: TRBV5-1; D: -; J: TRBJ2-3; size: many; length: 12; CDR3: CASSLFSDTQYF; DNA: TGCGCCAGCAGCTTGTTCTCGGATACGCAGTATTTT
V: TRBV20-1; D: TRBD1; J: TRBJ1-6; size: many; length: 12; CDR3: CSARQGFSPLHF; DNA: TGCAGTGCTCGACAGGGGTTTTCACCCCTCCACTTT
V: TRBV27; D: TRBD1; J: TRBJ2-1; size: many; length: 16; CDR3: CASSSGQGAAFNEQFF; DNA: TGTGCCAGCAGTTCCGGACAGGGGGCTGCCTTCAATGAGCAGTTCTTC
V: TRBV3-1; D: TRBD2; J: TRBJ2-5; size: many; length: 14; CDR3: CASSQRAGGGTQYF; DNA: TGTGCCAGCAGCCAAAGAGCGGGAGGAGGGACCCAGTACTTC
V: TRBV10-3; D: -; J: TRBJ1-1; size: -; length: 14; CDR3: CAITSFLGGAEAFF; DNA: TGTGCCATCACCTCGTTTCTTGGGGGCGCTGAAGCTTTCTTT
V: TRBV29-1; D: TRBD1; J: TRBJ2-2; size: many; length: 14; CDR3: CSVAGQGYTGELFF; DNA: TGCAGCGTTGCCGGACAGGGCTACACCGGGGAGCTGTTTTTT
V: TRBV3-1; D: TRBD1; J: TRBJ2-1; size: many; length: 12; CDR3: CASSLRDRGQFF; DNA: TGTGCCAGCAGCCTACGGGACAGGGGGCAGTTCTTC
V: TRBV2; D: TRBD1; J: TRBJ1-5; size: few; length: 17; CDR3: CASSGQGGWNSNQPQHF; DNA: TGTGCCAGCAGCGGACAGGGCGGGTGGAACAGCAATCAGCCCCAGCATTTT
V: TRBV3-1; D: -; J: TRBJ1-1; size: many; length: 16; CDR3: CASSQGIQFEGTEAFF; DNA: TGTGCCAGCAGCCAAGGTATCCAATTCGAGGGCACTGAAGCTTTCTTT
V: TRBV11-2; D: TRBD1; J: TRBJ2-7; size: many; length: 19; CDR3: CASSLGQGAPDLSYYEQYF; DNA: TGTGCCAGCAGCTTGGGACAGGGGGCGCCGGATCTTTCCTACTACGAGCAGTACTTC
V: TRBV20-1; D: -; J: TRBJ1-3; size: -; length: 12; CDR3: CSAIAPGNTIYF; DNA: TGCAGTGCTATTGCTCCTGGAAACACCATATATTTT
V: TRBV20-1; D: -; J: TRBJ2-2; size: many; length: 12; CDR3: CSASPNTGELFF; DNA: TGCAGTGCTAGTCCCAACACCGGGGAGCTGTTTTTT
V: TRBV5-1; D: TRBD1; J: TRBJ2-3; size: -; length: 16; CDR3: CASSFHSTGYTDTQYF; DNA: TGCGCCAGCAGTTTTCACTCGACAGGGTACACAGATACGCAGTATTTT